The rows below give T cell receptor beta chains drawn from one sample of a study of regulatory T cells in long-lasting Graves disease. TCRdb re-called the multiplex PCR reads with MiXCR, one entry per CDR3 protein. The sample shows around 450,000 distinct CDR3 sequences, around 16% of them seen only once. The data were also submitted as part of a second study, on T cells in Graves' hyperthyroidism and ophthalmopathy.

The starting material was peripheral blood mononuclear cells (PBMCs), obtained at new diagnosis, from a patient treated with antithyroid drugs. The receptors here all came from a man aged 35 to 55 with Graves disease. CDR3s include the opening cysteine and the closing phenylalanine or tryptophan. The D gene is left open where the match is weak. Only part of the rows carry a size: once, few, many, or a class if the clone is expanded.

CDR3nt: TGTGCCAGCAGGAGGGACAGTGTGAACACCGGGGAGCTGTTTTTT
CDR3aa: CASRRDSVNTGELFF
d_gene: TRBD1
j_gene: TRBJ2-2
v_gene: TRBV6-1
abundance: many

CDR3nt: TGCGCCAGCAGCCGGGAGGGACTAGCGGGGGGGCTAGGGTACAATGAGCAGTTCTTC
CDR3aa: CASSREGLAGGLGYNEQFF
d_gene: TRBD2
j_gene: TRBJ2-1
v_gene: TRBV5-1
abundance: -

CDR3nt: TGCAGTGCTAGCGCGGGAGGGTACTCTTACGAGCAGTTCTTC
CDR3aa: CSASAGGYSYEQFF
d_gene: TRBD2
j_gene: TRBJ2-1
v_gene: TRBV20-1
abundance: -

CDR3nt: TGTGCCAGCAGCTCGACCGGGACCATGCTTCGGGGGGGGTATTTT
CDR3aa: CASSSTGTMLRGGYF
d_gene: TRBD2
j_gene: TRBJ2-3
v_gene: TRBV7-2
abundance: many

CDR3nt: TGTGCCAGCAGGCGGGGAGGGGTCGAGACCCAGTACTTC
CDR3aa: CASRRGGVETQYF
d_gene: TRBD2
j_gene: TRBJ2-5
v_gene: TRBV28
abundance: many

CDR3nt: TGTGCCAGCAGTTCCTATCGGACAGGCTACAATGAGCAGTTCTTC
CDR3aa: CASSSYRTGYNEQFF
d_gene: TRBD1
j_gene: TRBJ2-1
v_gene: TRBV6-5
abundance: -

CDR3nt: TGTGCCAGTAGCAGTCGGCAGCCCTTCCTGAACACTGAAGCTTTCTTT
CDR3aa: CASSSRQPFLNTEAFF
d_gene: -
j_gene: TRBJ1-1
v_gene: TRBV19
abundance: many

CDR3nt: TGTGCCTGGAGTGTACGGCGGCGGGCCCGCTCCTACGAGCAGTACTTC
CDR3aa: CAWSVRRRARSYEQYF
d_gene: -
j_gene: TRBJ2-7
v_gene: TRBV30
abundance: -

CDR3nt: TGTGCCAGCAGTTACGTAAGAGGGCGCGGGACTGAAGCTTTCTTT
CDR3aa: CASSYVRGRGTEAFF
d_gene: -
j_gene: TRBJ1-1
v_gene: TRBV6-5
abundance: -

CDR3nt: TGTGCCAGCAGCCCCCGGACTAGCGGGGGGCACAATACGCAGTATTTT
CDR3aa: CASSPRTSGGHNTQYF
d_gene: TRBD2
j_gene: TRBJ2-3
v_gene: TRBV11-2
abundance: many

CDR3nt: TGCGCCAGCAGCTTGGTCGGCCTAGCGGGACGGGAGACCCAGTACTTC
CDR3aa: CASSLVGLAGRETQYF
d_gene: TRBD2
j_gene: TRBJ2-5
v_gene: TRBV5-1
abundance: -

CDR3nt: TGTGCCAGCAGTCCCGGGACAGGGCCAAACCCACGGGAAAAACTGTTTTTT
CDR3aa: CASSPGTGPNPREKLFF
d_gene: TRBD1
j_gene: TRBJ1-4
v_gene: TRBV7-9
abundance: few

CDR3nt: TGTGCCAGCAGTTACTCAAGGACAGGGAGGGGCACAGATACGCAGTATTTT
CDR3aa: CASSYSRTGRGTDTQYF
d_gene: -
j_gene: TRBJ2-3
v_gene: TRBV6-2/TRBV6-3
abundance: few

CDR3nt: TGCAGCTCCTCGCCGGGGAGCGGGTGGACAGATACGCAGTATTTT
CDR3aa: CSSSPGSGWTDTQYF
d_gene: -
j_gene: TRBJ2-3
v_gene: TRBV29-1
abundance: few

CDR3nt: TGCGCCAGCAGCCGAGACACTGAAGCTTTCTTT
CDR3aa: CASSRDTEAFF
d_gene: -
j_gene: TRBJ1-1
v_gene: TRBV4-1
abundance: few